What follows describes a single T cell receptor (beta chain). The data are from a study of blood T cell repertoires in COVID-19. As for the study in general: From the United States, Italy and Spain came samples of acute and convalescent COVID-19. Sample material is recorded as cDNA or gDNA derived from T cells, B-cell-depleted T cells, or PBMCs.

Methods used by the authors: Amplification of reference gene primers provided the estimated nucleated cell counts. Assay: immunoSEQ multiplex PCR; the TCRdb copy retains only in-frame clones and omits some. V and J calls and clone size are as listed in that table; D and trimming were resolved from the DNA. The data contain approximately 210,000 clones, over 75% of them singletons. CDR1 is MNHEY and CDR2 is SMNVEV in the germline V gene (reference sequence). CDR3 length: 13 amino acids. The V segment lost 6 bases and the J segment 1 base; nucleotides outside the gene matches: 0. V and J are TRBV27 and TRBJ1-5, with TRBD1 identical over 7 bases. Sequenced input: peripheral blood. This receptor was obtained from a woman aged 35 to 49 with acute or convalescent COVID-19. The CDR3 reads CASRQGSNQPQHF. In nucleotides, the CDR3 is TGTGCCAGCAGACAGGGGAGCAATCAGCCCCAGCATTTT.